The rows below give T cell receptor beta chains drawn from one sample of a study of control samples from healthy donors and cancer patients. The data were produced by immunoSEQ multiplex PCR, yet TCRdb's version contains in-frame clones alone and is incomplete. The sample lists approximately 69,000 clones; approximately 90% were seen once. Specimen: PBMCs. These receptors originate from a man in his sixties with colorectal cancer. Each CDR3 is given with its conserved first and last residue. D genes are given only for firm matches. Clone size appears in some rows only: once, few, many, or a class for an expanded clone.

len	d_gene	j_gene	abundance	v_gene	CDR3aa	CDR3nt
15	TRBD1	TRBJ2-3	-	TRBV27	CASSFTGGMTDTQYF	TGTGCCAGCAGTTTTACAGGGGGAATGACAGATACGCAGTATTTT
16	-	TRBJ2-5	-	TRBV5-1	CASSPGGGLLGETQYF	TGCGCCAGCAGCCCTGGGGGAGGACTACTGGGAGAGACCCAGTACTTC
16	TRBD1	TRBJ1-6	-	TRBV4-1	CASSPYSGQNNSPLHF	TGCGCCAGCAGCCCCTACTCGGGACAGAATAATTCACCCCTCCACTTT
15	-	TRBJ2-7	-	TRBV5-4	CASSQQGRGSYEQYF	TGTGCCAGCAGCCAACAGGGTAGGGGCTCCTACGAGCAGTACTTC
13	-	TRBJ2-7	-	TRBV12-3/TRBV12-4	CASSPRGSYEQYF	TGTGCCAGCAGCCCCAGGGGATCCTACGAGCAGTACTTC
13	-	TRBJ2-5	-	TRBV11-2	CASSPGARGTQYF	TGTGCCAGCAGCCCAGGGGCCCGAGGGACCCAGTACTTC
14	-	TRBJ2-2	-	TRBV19	CASSMGRNTGELFF	TGTGCCAGTAGTATGGGGCGGAACACCGGGGAGCTGTTTTTT
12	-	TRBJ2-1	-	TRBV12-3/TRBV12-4	CASSLQVHEQFF	TGTGCCAGCAGTTTACAGGTCCATGAGCAGTTCTTC
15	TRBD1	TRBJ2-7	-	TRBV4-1	CASSHLGQASYEQYF	TGCGCCAGCAGCCATTTGGGACAGGCGTCCTACGAGCAGTACTTC
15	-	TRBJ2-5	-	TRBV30	CAWSVNLGARETQYF	TGTGCCTGGAGTGTCAACCTGGGGGCGCGGGAGACCCAGTACTTC
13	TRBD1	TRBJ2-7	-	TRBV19	CASSRRDSYEQYF	TGTGCCAGTAGCCGCCGGGACAGCTACGAGCAGTACTTC
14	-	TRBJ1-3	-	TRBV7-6	CASSPRGSGNTIYF	TGTGCCAGCAGCCCTCGGGGGTCTGGAAACACCATATATTTT
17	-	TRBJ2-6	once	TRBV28	CASSPTPDRTGANVLTF	TGTGCCAGCAGTCCGACCCCCGACAGGACTGGGGCCAACGTCCTGACTTTC
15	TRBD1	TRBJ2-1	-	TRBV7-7	CASSLRQGTMTEQFF	TGTGCCAGCAGCCTCCGACAGGGAACGATGACTGAGCAGTTCTTC
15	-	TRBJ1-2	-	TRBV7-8	CASSPAGGRGYGYTF	TGTGCCAGCAGCCCCGCCGGCGGCAGGGGCTATGGCTACACCTTC
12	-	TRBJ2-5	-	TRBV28	CASSNWAETQYF	TGTGCCAGCAGTAATTGGGCTGAGACCCAGTACTTC
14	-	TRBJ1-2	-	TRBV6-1	CASSEYQSNYGYTF	TGTGCCAGCAGTGAATATCAGAGTAACTATGGCTACACCTTC
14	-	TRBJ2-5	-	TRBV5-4	CASSKGTVQETQYF	TGTGCCAGCAGCAAAGGGACGGTCCAAGAGACCCAGTACTTC
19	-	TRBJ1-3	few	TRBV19	CASSDKPVVRTASGNTIYF	TGTGCCAGTAGCGACAAACCCGTGGTTAGAACAGCCTCTGGAAACACCATATATTTT
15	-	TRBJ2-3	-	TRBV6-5	CASSYSIRDTDTQYF	TGTGCCAGCAGTTACTCGATCAGGGACACAGATACGCAGTATTTT
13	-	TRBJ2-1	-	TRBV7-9	CASGSKNLNEQFF	TGTGCCAGCGGCTCAAAGAACTTGAATGAGCAGTTCTTC
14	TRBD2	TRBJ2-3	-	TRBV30	CAWSVGGGAETQYF	TGTGCCTGGAGTGTCGGCGGGGGGGCAGAGACGCAGTATTTT
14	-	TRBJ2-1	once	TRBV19	CASSYLTAGSEQFF	TGTGCCAGTAGTTACCTGACGGCCGGGAGTGAGCAGTTCTTC
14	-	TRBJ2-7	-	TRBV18	CASSPTGKTYEQYF	TGTGCCAGCTCACCAACAGGGAAGACCTACGAGCAGTACTTC
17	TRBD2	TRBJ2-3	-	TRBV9	CASSVALSSGGADTQYF	TGTGCCAGCAGCGTAGCATTGTCTAGCGGGGGGGCCGATACGCAGTATTTT
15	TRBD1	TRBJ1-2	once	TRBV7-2	CASSSSGTAYYGYTF	TGTGCCAGCAGCTCATCCGGGACAGCTTACTATGGCTACACCTTC
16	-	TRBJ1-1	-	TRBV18	CASSPGRRSTNTEAFF	TGTGCCAGCTCACCTGGAAGGCGGAGCACGAACACTGAAGCTTTCTTT
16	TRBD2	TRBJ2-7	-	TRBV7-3	CASSASGLAVTNEQYF	TGTGCCAGCAGCGCCTCGGGACTAGCTGTAACGAACGAGCAGTACTTC
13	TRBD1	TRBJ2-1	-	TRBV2	CASRNTGENEQFF	TGTGCCAGCAGGAACACAGGGGAGAATGAGCAGTTCTTC
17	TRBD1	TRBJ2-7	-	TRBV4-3	CASSQGAGTGKTYEQYF	TGCGCCAGCAGCCAAGGGGCCGGGACAGGGAAAACCTACGAGCAGTACTTC
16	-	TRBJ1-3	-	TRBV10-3	CAISAVQGGLGNTIYF	TGTGCCATCAGTGCAGTCCAGGGAGGGTTGGGAAACACCATATATTTT
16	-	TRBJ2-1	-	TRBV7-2	CASRLSPGPYYNEQFF	TGTGCCAGCAGACTATCCCCGGGTCCATACTACAATGAGCAGTTCTTC
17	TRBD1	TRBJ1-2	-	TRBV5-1	CASSLGGWGQGVYGYTF	TGCGCCAGCAGCTTAGGCGGTTGGGGACAGGGGGTGTATGGCTACACCTTC
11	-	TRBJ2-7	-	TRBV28	CASSFSSEQYF	TGTGCCAGCAGTTTCTCGAGTGAGCAGTACTTC
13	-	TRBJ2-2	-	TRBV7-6	CASSKRTSMELFF	TGTGCCAGCAGCAAACGGACCTCGATGGAGCTGTTTTTT
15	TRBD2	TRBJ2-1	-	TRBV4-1	CASSLLAGAPPEQFF	TGCGCCAGCAGCCTACTAGCGGGGGCCCCACCCGAGCAGTTCTTC
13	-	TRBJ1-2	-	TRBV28	CASRGGINYGYTF	TGTGCCAGCAGGGGCGGCATTAACTATGGCTACACCTTC
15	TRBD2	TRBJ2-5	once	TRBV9	CASSVAGGRQETQYF	TGTGCCAGCAGCGTAGCGGGGGGGCGCCAAGAGACCCAGTACTTC
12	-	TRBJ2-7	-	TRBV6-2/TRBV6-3	CASSPTWAGQYF	TGTGCCAGCAGCCCCACGTGGGCGGGGCAGTACTTC
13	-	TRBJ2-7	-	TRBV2	CASSTGQGYEQYF	TGTGCCAGCAGTACCGGACAAGGCTACGAGCAGTACTTC
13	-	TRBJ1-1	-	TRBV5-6	CASSNRVNTEAFF	TGTGCCAGCAGCAACCGGGTGAACACTGAAGCTTTCTTT
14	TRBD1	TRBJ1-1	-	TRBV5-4	CASNPPGRGAEAFF	TGTGCCAGCAACCCTCCGGGCAGGGGGGCTGAAGCTTTCTTT
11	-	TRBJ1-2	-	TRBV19	CASSMEYGYTF	TGTGCCAGTAGTATGGAATATGGCTACACCTTC
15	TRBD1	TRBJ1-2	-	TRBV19	CASRTRTGVDYGYTF	TGTGCCAGTCGTACCCGGACAGGGGTCGACTATGGCTACACCTTC